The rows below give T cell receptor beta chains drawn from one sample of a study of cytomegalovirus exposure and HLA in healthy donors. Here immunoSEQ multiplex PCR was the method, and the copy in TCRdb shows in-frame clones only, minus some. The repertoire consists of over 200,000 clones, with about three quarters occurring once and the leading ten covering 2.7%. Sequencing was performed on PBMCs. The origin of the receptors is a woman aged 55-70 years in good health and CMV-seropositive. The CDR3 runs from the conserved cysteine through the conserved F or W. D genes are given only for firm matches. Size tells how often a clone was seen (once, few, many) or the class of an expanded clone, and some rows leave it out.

CDR3nt: TGTGCCAGTAGCCCCGCCAGGGGACCCTACGAGCAGTACTTC
CDR3aa: CASSPARGPYEQYF
j_gene: TRBJ2-7
d_gene: .
v_gene: TRBV19
abundance: .

CDR3nt: TGTGCCAGCAGTTACTCCACAGGGCCCCACACCTTC
CDR3aa: CASSYSTGPHTF
j_gene: TRBJ1-2
d_gene: .
v_gene: TRBV6-5
abundance: .

CDR3nt: TGCGCCAGCAGCTTGGATGCAGGGGGAACTGAAGCTTTCTTT
CDR3aa: CASSLDAGGTEAFF
j_gene: TRBJ1-1
d_gene: TRBD1
v_gene: TRBV5-1
abundance: few

CDR3nt: TGTGCCAGCAGCTTTGGGGGCAGGGCGACGTATGGCTACACCTTC
CDR3aa: CASSFGGRATYGYTF
j_gene: TRBJ1-2
d_gene: .
v_gene: TRBV5-8
abundance: .

CDR3nt: TGTGCCAGCTCACCAGTAAGACAGGGAAGAGGTTTCTATGGCTACACCTTC
CDR3aa: CASSPVRQGRGFYGYTF
j_gene: TRBJ1-2
d_gene: TRBD1
v_gene: TRBV18
abundance: .

CDR3nt: TGTGCCTGGGCTGACAGGGACGGGCAGCCCCAGCATTTT
CDR3aa: CAWADRDGQPQHF
j_gene: TRBJ1-5
d_gene: TRBD1
v_gene: TRBV30
abundance: once

CDR3nt: TGCGCCAGCAGCTTGGCGAGCGGGGGCGGCACCGGGGAGCTGTTTTTT
CDR3aa: CASSLASGGGTGELFF
j_gene: TRBJ2-2
d_gene: TRBD2
v_gene: TRBV5-1
abundance: few

CDR3nt: TGTGCCTGGACAGGGGCAGGGGGGGAGACCCAGTACTTC
CDR3aa: CAWTGAGGETQYF
j_gene: TRBJ2-5
d_gene: .
v_gene: TRBV30
abundance: .

CDR3nt: TGTGCCAGCTCACCACGGGGACAGGGAAACACTGAAGCTTTCTTT
CDR3aa: CASSPRGQGNTEAFF
j_gene: TRBJ1-1
d_gene: TRBD1
v_gene: TRBV18
abundance: once

CDR3nt: TGCGCCAGCAGCCCCGGGACTAGCGGGCTGAGCTCCTACAATGAGCAGTTCTTC
CDR3aa: CASSPGTSGLSSYNEQFF
j_gene: TRBJ2-1
d_gene: TRBD2
v_gene: TRBV10-1
abundance: .

CDR3nt: TGTGCCAGCAGTGGGACACGACAGGACGAGCAGTACTTC
CDR3aa: CASSGTRQDEQYF
j_gene: TRBJ2-7
d_gene: .
v_gene: TRBV6-1
abundance: .

CDR3nt: TGTGCCAGCAGTAAGACTGAAATTAATGAAAAACTGTTTTTT
CDR3aa: CASSKTEINEKLFF
j_gene: TRBJ1-4
d_gene: .
v_gene: TRBV2
abundance: .

CDR3nt: TGTGCCAGCAGTTGGACACCTTTCGGCTACACCTTC
CDR3aa: CASSWTPFGYTF
j_gene: TRBJ1-2
d_gene: .
v_gene: TRBV2
abundance: .

CDR3nt: TGTGCCAGCAGGGGAGGGCGAAATAACTATGGCTACACCTTC
CDR3aa: CASRGGRNNYGYTF
j_gene: TRBJ1-2
d_gene: .
v_gene: TRBV25-1
abundance: .

CDR3nt: TGTGCCTGGACCAGTAACACAGATACGCAGTATTTT
CDR3aa: CAWTSNTDTQYF
j_gene: TRBJ2-3
d_gene: .
v_gene: TRBV30
abundance: once

CDR3nt: TGCGCCAGCAGCTTGTCTACGGGAATTAAGGCAGATACGCAGTATTTT
CDR3aa: CASSLSTGIKADTQYF
j_gene: TRBJ2-3
d_gene: .
v_gene: TRBV5-1
abundance: few

CDR3nt: TGTGCCAGCAGTCGTCAGGGATATACTGAAGCTTTCTTT
CDR3aa: CASSRQGYTEAFF
j_gene: TRBJ1-1
d_gene: .
v_gene: TRBV6-5
abundance: .

CDR3nt: TGTGCCAGCAGCCCAGTCACAGATACGCAGTATTTT
CDR3aa: CASSPVTDTQYF
j_gene: TRBJ2-3
d_gene: .
v_gene: TRBV7-6
abundance: .

CDR3nt: TGTGCCAGCTCCCCTACAGGGTCAGACTATGGCTACACCTTC
CDR3aa: CASSPTGSDYGYTF
j_gene: TRBJ1-2
d_gene: .
v_gene: TRBV18
abundance: few

CDR3nt: TGTGCCTACGCGACAGGGGCGCCGCTGGGGATTGCAGCTTTCTTT
CDR3aa: CAYATGAPLGIAAFF
j_gene: TRBJ1-1
d_gene: TRBD1
v_gene: TRBV30
abundance: .

CDR3nt: TGTGCCAGCAGCGACAGGGGCTTCTCCTACAATGAGCAGTTCTTC
CDR3aa: CASSDRGFSYNEQFF
j_gene: TRBJ2-1
d_gene: TRBD1
v_gene: TRBV7-9
abundance: .

CDR3nt: TGTGCCAGCAAGGGGACAGGGTTGAACACCGGGGAGCTGTTTTTT
CDR3aa: CASKGTGLNTGELFF
j_gene: TRBJ2-2
d_gene: TRBD1
v_gene: TRBV25-1
abundance: .

CDR3nt: TGTGCCAGCAGTGAATATAAGGGGACCGGGGAGCTGTTTTTT
CDR3aa: CASSEYKGTGELFF
j_gene: TRBJ2-2
d_gene: .
v_gene: TRBV25-1
abundance: .

CDR3nt: TGTGCCAGTAGCGAAATACCGGGACAGCGATCCTACGAGCAGTACTTC
CDR3aa: CASSEIPGQRSYEQYF
j_gene: TRBJ2-7
d_gene: TRBD1
v_gene: TRBV19
abundance: few

CDR3nt: TGTGCCTCCCCAATCCTAGCGGGACTCTACGAGCAGTACTTC
CDR3aa: CASPILAGLYEQYF
j_gene: TRBJ2-7
d_gene: TRBD2
v_gene: TRBV30
abundance: .

CDR3nt: TGTGCCAGCAGCTCGTCTAGCGGGAGACCCACCGGGGAGCTGTTTTTT
CDR3aa: CASSSSSGRPTGELFF
j_gene: TRBJ2-2
d_gene: TRBD2
v_gene: TRBV11-3
abundance: .

CDR3nt: TGCGCCAGCAGCCGGGACACGAACACTGAAGCTTTCTTT
CDR3aa: CASSRDTNTEAFF
j_gene: TRBJ1-1
d_gene: .
v_gene: TRBV5-1
abundance: .

CDR3nt: TGTGCCATCAGTGACCAGAATACCGGGGGTTTCGCCCTCCACTTT
CDR3aa: CAISDQNTGGFALHF
j_gene: TRBJ1-6
d_gene: .
v_gene: TRBV10-3
abundance: .

CDR3nt: TGCAGCGTTGAACTGGACAGGGGAGGGTTGCGAACTGAAGCTTTCTTT
CDR3aa: CSVELDRGGLRTEAFF
j_gene: TRBJ1-1
d_gene: TRBD1
v_gene: TRBV29-1
abundance: .

CDR3nt: TGCGCCAGCAGCTTGGTGGGGACTAGCGGGATCGAGCAGTACTTC
CDR3aa: CASSLVGTSGIEQYF
j_gene: TRBJ2-7
d_gene: TRBD2
v_gene: TRBV5-1
abundance: .

CDR3nt: TGTGCCAGCAGCCAACAAGACAGGGGGCGAAATGGCTACACCTTC
CDR3aa: CASSQQDRGRNGYTF
j_gene: TRBJ1-2
d_gene: TRBD1
v_gene: TRBV4-2
abundance: .

CDR3nt: TGTGCCAGCTCACCGGGACTGTCTAGCACAGATACGCAGTATTTT
CDR3aa: CASSPGLSSTDTQYF
j_gene: TRBJ2-3
d_gene: .
v_gene: TRBV18
abundance: .

CDR3nt: TGTGCCAGCAGCTTGGGAGGCAGGGGGAGCGGGGAGCTGTTTTTT
CDR3aa: CASSLGGRGSGELFF
j_gene: TRBJ2-2
d_gene: TRBD1
v_gene: TRBV5-6
abundance: .

CDR3nt: TGTGCCAGCAGTTTCCAGAGCACAGATACGCAGTATTTT
CDR3aa: CASSFQSTDTQYF
j_gene: TRBJ2-3
d_gene: .
v_gene: TRBV28
abundance: .

CDR3nt: TGTGCCAGCAGTTTAAGGCGGGGGACCCTGAACACCGGGGAGCTGTTTTTT
CDR3aa: CASSLRRGTLNTGELFF
j_gene: TRBJ2-2
d_gene: TRBD2
v_gene: TRBV28
abundance: few

CDR3nt: TGTGCCTGGAGTGTTGGGGACAGGGCACCCTTCTATGGCTACACCTTC
CDR3aa: CAWSVGDRAPFYGYTF
j_gene: TRBJ1-2
d_gene: TRBD1
v_gene: TRBV30
abundance: .

CDR3nt: TGTGCCAGCAGTGATAGCGGGAGAGTCACCGGGGAGCTGTTTTTT
CDR3aa: CASSDSGRVTGELFF
j_gene: TRBJ2-2
d_gene: TRBD2
v_gene: TRBV6-1
abundance: .

CDR3nt: TGTGCCAGCAGTTTATCGACGGTCAGGGGAGACGCTTTCTTT
CDR3aa: CASSLSTVRGDAFF
j_gene: TRBJ1-1
d_gene: .
v_gene: TRBV27
abundance: .

CDR3nt: TGTGCCAGCTCCGAGCAGGACAATCAGCCCCAGCATTTT
CDR3aa: CASSEQDNQPQHF
j_gene: TRBJ1-5
d_gene: .
v_gene: TRBV6-4
abundance: .

CDR3nt: TGTGCCAGCAGTTACTTCGGGGGGGGATCCTACGAGCAGTACTTC
CDR3aa: CASSYFGGGSYEQYF
j_gene: TRBJ2-7
d_gene: TRBD2
v_gene: TRBV6-5
abundance: .

CDR3nt: TGTGCCAGCAGTGGGGACACCACAGATACGCAGTATTTT
CDR3aa: CASSGDTTDTQYF
j_gene: TRBJ2-3
d_gene: .
v_gene: TRBV2
abundance: .

CDR3nt: TGCGCCAGCAGCCCCTCCTCTAGCGGGAGACGGTACGAGCAGTACTTC
CDR3aa: CASSPSSSGRRYEQYF
j_gene: TRBJ2-7
d_gene: TRBD2
v_gene: TRBV5-1
abundance: .

CDR3nt: TGCGCCAGCAGCCAAGAGGGGGGGCGGCTCTCCACTGAAGCTTTCTTT
CDR3aa: CASSQEGGRLSTEAFF
j_gene: TRBJ1-1
d_gene: .
v_gene: TRBV4-1
abundance: few

CDR3nt: TGTGCCTGGAGTCGGTCTACTACCCAGACCCAGTACTTC
CDR3aa: CAWSRSTTQTQYF
j_gene: TRBJ2-5
d_gene: .
v_gene: TRBV30
abundance: .

CDR3nt: TGTGCCAGCAGTACAAGCAATCAGCCCCAGCATTTT
CDR3aa: CASSTSNQPQHF
j_gene: TRBJ1-5
d_gene: .
v_gene: TRBV28
abundance: once

CDR3nt: TGTGCCAGCAGCCAAGGACTAGCGGGGACCTACGAGCAGTACTTC
CDR3aa: CASSQGLAGTYEQYF
j_gene: TRBJ2-7
d_gene: TRBD2
v_gene: TRBV14
abundance: .

CDR3nt: TGTGCCAGCAGTTTTCGCCTCGGTGGTGATGGCTACACCTTC
CDR3aa: CASSFRLGGDGYTF
j_gene: TRBJ1-2
d_gene: .
v_gene: TRBV27
abundance: .

CDR3nt: TGTGCAAGTCGCTTAGACCCCCCTGTAGCGGGAGGGGATGAGCAGTTCTTC
CDR3aa: CASRLDPPVAGGDEQFF
j_gene: TRBJ2-1
d_gene: .
v_gene: TRBV12-2
abundance: .

CDR3nt: TGTGCCAGCAGCTTGGGGACAGGGGGAAGACCTGAAGCTTTCTTT
CDR3aa: CASSLGTGGRPEAFF
j_gene: TRBJ1-1
d_gene: TRBD1
v_gene: TRBV7-9
abundance: .

CDR3nt: TGTGCCAGCAGCACGCGGACAGGTGGGGCTGGGGCCAACGTCCTGACTTTC
CDR3aa: CASSTRTGGAGANVLTF
j_gene: TRBJ2-6
d_gene: TRBD1
v_gene: TRBV7-6
abundance: .

CDR3nt: TGTGCCAGCAGCGTAGGGGGACAGTTCTCCTACGAGCAGTACTTC
CDR3aa: CASSVGGQFSYEQYF
j_gene: TRBJ2-7
d_gene: TRBD1
v_gene: TRBV9
abundance: .

CDR3nt: TGTGCCAGCAGCTTCGGCGGGGCGGGAGGAACGGGGGAGCTGTTTTTT
CDR3aa: CASSFGGAGGTGELFF
j_gene: TRBJ2-2
d_gene: TRBD2
v_gene: TRBV7-2
abundance: .